The clone carrying this TCR beta chain was recorded a few times. Its antigen is not known. The sample originates from a study of human T cells and chemical hapten exposure. Study results and limitations: Counts of expanded TCRs at PT1 were positively correlated with patch test score.

With 6 bases removed from V and 3 bases from J, the gap between germline ends came to 7 bases. Germline loops: CDR1 MNHEY, CDR2 SVGEGT. CDR3 size: 12 residues. Described time point: patch test 1, 2 weeks after DPC sensitization. Treatment noted: therapeutic diphenylcyclopropenone sensitization with weekly scalp DPC. TCRdb fed the RACE reads into MiXCR, producing one record per CDR3 protein. The repertoire consists of roughly 120,000 distinct CDR3 sequences, with 12% occurring once and the leading ten covering just over 1.4%. Sequenced material: whole blood, taken in connection with sensitization to the hapten diphenylcyclopropenone (DPC). The rearrangement links TRBV6-2 or TRBV6-3 to TRBJ2-3; D gene unclear. The sequence was collected from a woman in her fifties or sixties with alopecia areata. Some clones in this sample may be carry-over from other donors' samples. In nucleotides, the CDR3 is TGTGCCAGCAGGGAAAAAACAGATACGCAGTATTTT. The encoded protein is CASREKTDTQYF.